This T cell receptor (beta chain) is from a study of beta chain features in type 1 diabetes. Study information: Similarity in age, gender and cell yields was seen between patients and healthy donors.

Heparinised blood was drawn once per donor, averaging around 110 mL. Losses at the gene ends were 7 bases for V and 3 bases for J; bases not matched to a gene: 6. Looked up from germline, CDR1 is SEHNR and CDR2 is FQNEAQ (reference sequence). This CDR3 comprises 14 residues. The study reverse transcribed the entire isolated RNA, so it sequenced expressed TCRB transcripts. Assay: immunoSEQ multiplex PCR; the TCRdb copy retains only in-frame clones and omits some. The repertoire holds about 740,000 clones, with about an eighth as singletons. This clone was seen more than once but under ten times. What it recognizes is unknown. Findings of the study overall: Overrepresentation of cells with high TCR expression could result from cDNA sequencing. TCRB CDR3s were moderately but significantly shorter in Type 1 diabetes patients in all four CD4+ subsets. Insertion counts at VDJ junctions were lower in type 1 diabetes patients, who also showed more deletions there.

This TCR was recovered from a man aged 18 to 29 with type 1 diabetes. The J gene is TRBJ2-3, the V gene TRBV7-9, with TRBD1 matching 8 bases. Material: naive CD4+ T cells from blood. The CDR3: CASKDRQGTDTQYF. The CDR3 bases are TGTGCCAGCAAAGATCGACAGGGGACAGATACGCAGTATTTT.